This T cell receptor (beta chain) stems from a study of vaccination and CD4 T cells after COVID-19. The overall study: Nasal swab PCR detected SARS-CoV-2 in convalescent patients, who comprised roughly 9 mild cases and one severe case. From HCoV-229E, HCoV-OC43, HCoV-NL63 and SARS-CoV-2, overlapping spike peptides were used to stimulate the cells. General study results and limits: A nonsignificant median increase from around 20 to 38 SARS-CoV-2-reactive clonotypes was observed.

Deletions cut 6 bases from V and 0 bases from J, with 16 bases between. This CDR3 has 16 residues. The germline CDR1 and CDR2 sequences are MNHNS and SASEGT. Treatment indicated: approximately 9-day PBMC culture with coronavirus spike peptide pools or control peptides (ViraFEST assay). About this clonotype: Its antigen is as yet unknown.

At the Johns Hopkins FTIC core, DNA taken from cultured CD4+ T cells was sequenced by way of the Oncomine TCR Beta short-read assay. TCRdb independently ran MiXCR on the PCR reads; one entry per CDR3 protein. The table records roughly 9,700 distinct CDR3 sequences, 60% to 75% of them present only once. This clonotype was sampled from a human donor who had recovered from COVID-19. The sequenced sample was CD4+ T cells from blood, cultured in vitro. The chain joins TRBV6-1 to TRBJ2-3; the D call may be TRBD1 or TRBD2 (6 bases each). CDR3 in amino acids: CASRKNREVSTDTQYF. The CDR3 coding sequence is TGTGCCAGCAGGAAAAACAGGGAGGTGAGCACAGATACGCAGTATTTT.